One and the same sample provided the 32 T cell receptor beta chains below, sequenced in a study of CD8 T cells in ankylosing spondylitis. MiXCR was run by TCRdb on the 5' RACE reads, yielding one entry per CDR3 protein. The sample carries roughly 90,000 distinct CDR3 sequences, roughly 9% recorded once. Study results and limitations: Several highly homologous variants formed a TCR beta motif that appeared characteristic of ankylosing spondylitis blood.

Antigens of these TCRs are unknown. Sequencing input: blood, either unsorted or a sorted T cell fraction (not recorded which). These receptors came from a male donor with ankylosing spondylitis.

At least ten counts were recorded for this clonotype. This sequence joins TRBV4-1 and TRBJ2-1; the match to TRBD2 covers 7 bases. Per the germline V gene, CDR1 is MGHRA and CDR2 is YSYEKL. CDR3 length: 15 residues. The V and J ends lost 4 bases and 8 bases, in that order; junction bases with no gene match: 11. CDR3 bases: TGCGCCAGCAGCCCTGCGTTGGGGGGGTACCATGAGCAGTTCTTC. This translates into CASSPALGGYHEQFF.

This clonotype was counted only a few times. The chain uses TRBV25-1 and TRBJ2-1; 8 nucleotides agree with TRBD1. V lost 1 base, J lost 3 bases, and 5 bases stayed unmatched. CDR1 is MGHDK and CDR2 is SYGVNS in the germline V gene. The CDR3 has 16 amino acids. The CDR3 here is CASSEFSGTGYNEQFF. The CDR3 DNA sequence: TGTGCCAGCAGTGAATTCTCCGGGACAGGCTACAATGAGCAGTTCTTC.

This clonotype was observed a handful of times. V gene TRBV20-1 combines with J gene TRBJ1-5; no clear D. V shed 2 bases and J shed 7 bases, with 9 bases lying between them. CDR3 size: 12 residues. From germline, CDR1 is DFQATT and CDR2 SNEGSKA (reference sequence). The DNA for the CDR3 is TGCAGTGCTAGACAGGACCTACAGCCCCAGCATTTT. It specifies CSARQDLQPQHF.

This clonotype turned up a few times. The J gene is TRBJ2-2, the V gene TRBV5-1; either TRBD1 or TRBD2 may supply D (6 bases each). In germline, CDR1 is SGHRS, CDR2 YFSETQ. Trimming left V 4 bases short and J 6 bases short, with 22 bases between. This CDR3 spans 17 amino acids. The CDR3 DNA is TGCGCCAGCAGCCCATCCGTGTGGCAGGGGAGGCCCGGGGAGCTGTTTTTT. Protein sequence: CASSPSVWQGRPGELFF.

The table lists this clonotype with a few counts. CDR3 protein: CASSLTSVGDTQYF. The CDR3 bases are TGTGCCAGCAGCCTGACTAGCGTAGGGGATACGCAGTATTTT. The gene calls are TRBV11-2 and TRBJ2-3; 8 bases fit TRBD2. Germline V gene data show CDR1 as SGHAT and CDR2 as FQNNGV. With V trimmed by 5 bases and J by 6 bases, 7 bases remained unmatched. The CDR3 is made up of 14 amino acids. The full variable domain, its missing parts supplied by reference TRBV11-2 and TRBJ2-3, is EAGVAQSPRYKIIEKRQSVAFWCNPISGHATLYWYQQILGQGPKLLIQFQNNGVVDDSQLPKDRFSAERLKGVDSTLKIQPAKLEDSAVYLCASSLTSVGDTQYFGPGTRLTVL.

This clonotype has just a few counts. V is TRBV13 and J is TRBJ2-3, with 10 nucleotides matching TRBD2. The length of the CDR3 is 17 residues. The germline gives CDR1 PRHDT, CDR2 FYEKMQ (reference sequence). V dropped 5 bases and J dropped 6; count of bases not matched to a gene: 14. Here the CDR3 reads CASSPGGSGGPADTQYF. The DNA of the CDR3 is TGTGCCAGCAGCCCAGGTGGTAGCGGGGGGCCGGCGGATACGCAGTATTTT.

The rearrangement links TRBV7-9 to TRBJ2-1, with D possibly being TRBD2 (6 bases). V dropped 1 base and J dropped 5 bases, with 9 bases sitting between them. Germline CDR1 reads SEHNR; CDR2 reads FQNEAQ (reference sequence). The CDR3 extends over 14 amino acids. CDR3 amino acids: CASSLVGGNNEQFF. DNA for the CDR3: TGTGCCAGCAGCTTAGTCGGGGGTAACAATGAGCAGTTCTTC.

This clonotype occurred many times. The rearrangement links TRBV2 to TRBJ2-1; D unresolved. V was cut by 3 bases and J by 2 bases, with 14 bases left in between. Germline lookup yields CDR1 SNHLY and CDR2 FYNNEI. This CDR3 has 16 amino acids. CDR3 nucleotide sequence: TGTGCCAGCAGTGAGACCGATGTTAGAGCCTACAATGAGCAGTTCTTC. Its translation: CASSETDVRAYNEQFF.

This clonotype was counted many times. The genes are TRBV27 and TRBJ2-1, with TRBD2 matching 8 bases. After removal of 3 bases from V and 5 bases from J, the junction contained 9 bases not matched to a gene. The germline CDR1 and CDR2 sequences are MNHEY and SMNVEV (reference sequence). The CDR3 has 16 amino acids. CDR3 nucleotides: TGTGCCAGCAGTTTGTTACGGGAGGGCCTGAACAATGAGCAGTTCTTC. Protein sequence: CASSLLREGLNNEQFF.

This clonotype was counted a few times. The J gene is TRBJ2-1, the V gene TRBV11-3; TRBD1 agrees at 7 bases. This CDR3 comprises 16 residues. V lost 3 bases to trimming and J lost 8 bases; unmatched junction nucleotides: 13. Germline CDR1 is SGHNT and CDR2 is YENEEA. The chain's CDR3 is CASSFPLGTADDEQFF. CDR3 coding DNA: TGTGCCAGCAGCTTTCCCTTAGGGACAGCTGACGATGAGCAGTTCTTC.

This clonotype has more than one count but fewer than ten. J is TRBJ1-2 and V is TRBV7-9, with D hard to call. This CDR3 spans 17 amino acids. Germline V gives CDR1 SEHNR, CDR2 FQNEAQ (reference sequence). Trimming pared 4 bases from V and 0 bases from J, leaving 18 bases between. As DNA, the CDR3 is TGTGCCAGCAGCTCCCCCAGCGACTCCACAGCTAACTATGGCTACACCTTC. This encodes CASSSPSDSTANYGYTF.

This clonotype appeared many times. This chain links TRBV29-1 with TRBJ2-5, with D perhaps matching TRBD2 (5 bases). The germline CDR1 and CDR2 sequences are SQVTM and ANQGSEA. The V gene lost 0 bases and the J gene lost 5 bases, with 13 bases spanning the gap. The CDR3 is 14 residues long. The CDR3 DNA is TGCAGCGTTGAAGATCACGCTAGGGAGGAGACCCAGTACTTC. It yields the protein CSVEDHAREETQYF.

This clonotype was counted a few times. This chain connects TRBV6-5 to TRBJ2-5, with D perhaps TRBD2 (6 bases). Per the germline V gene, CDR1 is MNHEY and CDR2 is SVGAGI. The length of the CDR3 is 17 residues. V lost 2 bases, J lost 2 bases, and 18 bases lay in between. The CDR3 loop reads CASSYLPGSEGQETQYF. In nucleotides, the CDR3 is TGTGCCAGCAGTTACCTCCCCGGGAGCGAGGGGCAAGAGACCCAGTACTTC.

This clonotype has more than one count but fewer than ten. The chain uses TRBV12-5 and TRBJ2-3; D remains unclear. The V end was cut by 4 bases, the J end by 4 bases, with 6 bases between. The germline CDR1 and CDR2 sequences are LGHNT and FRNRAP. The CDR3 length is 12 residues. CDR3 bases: TGTGCTAGTGGTTATGGACCAGATACGCAGTATTTT. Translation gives CASGYGPDTQYF.

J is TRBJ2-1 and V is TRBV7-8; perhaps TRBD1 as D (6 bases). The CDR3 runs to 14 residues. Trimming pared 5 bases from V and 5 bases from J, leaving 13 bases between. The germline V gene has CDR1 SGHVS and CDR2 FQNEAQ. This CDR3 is CASSPRDTNNEQFF. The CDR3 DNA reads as TGTGCCAGCAGCCCCCGGGACACAAACAATGAGCAGTTCTTC.

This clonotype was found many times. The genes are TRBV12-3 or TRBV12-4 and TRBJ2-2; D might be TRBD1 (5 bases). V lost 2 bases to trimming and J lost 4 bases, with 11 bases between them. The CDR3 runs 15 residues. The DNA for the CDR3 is TGTGCCAGCAGTTTAAGTGGGGCTGCCACCGGGGAGCTGTTTTTT. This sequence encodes CASSLSGAATGELFF.

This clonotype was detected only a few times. CDR3 loop: CATSRVPSGGNQETQYF. CDR3 nucleotide sequence: TGTGCCACCAGCAGAGTGCCTAGCGGGGGCAACCAAGAGACCCAGTACTTC. The chain links TRBV15 to TRBJ2-5; 10 bases are a match to TRBD2. The trim removed 1 base at V and 0 bases at J, leaving 5 bases unmatched. Germline lookup yields CDR1 LNHNV and CDR2 YYDKDF (reference sequence). The CDR3 is 17 amino acids.

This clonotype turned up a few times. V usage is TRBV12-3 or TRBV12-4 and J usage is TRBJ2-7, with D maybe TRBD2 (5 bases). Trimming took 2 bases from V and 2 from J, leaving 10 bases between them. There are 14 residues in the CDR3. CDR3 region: CASSLFEGAYEQYF. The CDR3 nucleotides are TGTGCCAGCAGTTTATTTGAGGGAGCCTACGAGCAGTACTTC.

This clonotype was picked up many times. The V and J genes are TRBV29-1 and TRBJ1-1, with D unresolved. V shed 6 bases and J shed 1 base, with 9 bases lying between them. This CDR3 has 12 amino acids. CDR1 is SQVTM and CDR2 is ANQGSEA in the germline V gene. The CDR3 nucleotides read TGCAGCGTACTCCGGGAGAACACTGAAGCTTTCTTT. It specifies CSVLRENTEAFF.

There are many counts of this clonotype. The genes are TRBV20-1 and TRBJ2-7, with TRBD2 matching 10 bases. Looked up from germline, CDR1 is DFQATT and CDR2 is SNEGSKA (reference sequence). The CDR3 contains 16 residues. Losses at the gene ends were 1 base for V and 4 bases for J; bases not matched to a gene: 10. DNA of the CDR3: TGCAGTGCTAGAGCGCCTCTAGCGGGAGAGTTGTACGAGCAGTACTTC. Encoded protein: CSARAPLAGELYEQYF.

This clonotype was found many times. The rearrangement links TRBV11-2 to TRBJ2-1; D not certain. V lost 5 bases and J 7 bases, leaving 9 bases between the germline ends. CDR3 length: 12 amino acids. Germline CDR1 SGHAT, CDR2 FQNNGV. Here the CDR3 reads CASSTTANEQFF. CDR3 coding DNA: TGTGCCAGCAGCACCACGGCGAATGAGCAGTTCTTC.

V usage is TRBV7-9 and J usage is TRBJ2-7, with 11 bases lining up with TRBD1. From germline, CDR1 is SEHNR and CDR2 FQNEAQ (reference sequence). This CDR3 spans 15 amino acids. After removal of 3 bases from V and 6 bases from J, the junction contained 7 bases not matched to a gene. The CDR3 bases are TGTGCCAGCAGCTTGGGGACAGGGGGTACGGGCGAGCAGTACGTC. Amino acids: CASSLGTGGTGEQYV.

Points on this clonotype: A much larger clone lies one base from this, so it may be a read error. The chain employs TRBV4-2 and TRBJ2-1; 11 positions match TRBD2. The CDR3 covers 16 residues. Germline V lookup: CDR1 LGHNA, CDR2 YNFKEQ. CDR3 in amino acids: CASGQLGTSGYNEQFF. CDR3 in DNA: TGTGCCAGCGGCCAACTCGGGACTAGCGGTTACAATGAGCAGTTCTTC.

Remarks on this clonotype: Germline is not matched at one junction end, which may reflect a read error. CDR3 protein: CASSFTGQGRLF. The CDR3 DNA follows: TGTGCCAGCAGCTTTACGGGGCAAGGGAGGCTCTTC. The chain carries TRBV7-9 and TRBJ2-1, with TRBD2 as a possible D gene (6 bases). This CDR3 contains 12 residues. Germline-derived CDR1 and CDR2 are SEHNR and FQNEAQ (reference sequence).

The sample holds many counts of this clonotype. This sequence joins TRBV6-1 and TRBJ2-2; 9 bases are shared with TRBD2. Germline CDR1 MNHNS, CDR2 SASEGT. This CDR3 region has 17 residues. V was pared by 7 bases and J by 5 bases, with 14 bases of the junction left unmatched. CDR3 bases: TGTGCCAGCAATCCAACGACTCTAGCGGGACTTACCGGGGAGCTGTTTTTT. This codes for CASNPTTLAGLTGELFF.

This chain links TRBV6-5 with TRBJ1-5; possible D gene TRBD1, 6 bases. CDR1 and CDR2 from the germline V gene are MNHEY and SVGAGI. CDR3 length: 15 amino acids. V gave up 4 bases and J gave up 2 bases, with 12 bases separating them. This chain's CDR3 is CASSSTGYGNQPQHF. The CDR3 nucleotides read TGTGCCAGCAGTTCCACAGGGTATGGCAATCAGCCCCAGCATTTT.

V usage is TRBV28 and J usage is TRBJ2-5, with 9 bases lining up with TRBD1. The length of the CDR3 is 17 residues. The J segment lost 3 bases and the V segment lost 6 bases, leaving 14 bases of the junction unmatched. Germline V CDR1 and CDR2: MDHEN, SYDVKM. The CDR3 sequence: CASSPDIPGQGEETQYF. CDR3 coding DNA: TGTGCCAGCAGCCCCGACATACCGGGACAGGGAGAAGAGACCCAGTACTTC.

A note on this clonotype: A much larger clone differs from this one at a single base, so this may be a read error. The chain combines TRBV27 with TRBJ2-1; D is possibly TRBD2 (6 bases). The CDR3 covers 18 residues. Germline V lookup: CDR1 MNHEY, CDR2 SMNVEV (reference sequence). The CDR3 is CASSSQDTPASDFDEQLF. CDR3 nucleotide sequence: TGTGCCAGCAGTTCCCAGGACACTCCAGCTAGCGATTTCGATGAGCAGTTGTTC.

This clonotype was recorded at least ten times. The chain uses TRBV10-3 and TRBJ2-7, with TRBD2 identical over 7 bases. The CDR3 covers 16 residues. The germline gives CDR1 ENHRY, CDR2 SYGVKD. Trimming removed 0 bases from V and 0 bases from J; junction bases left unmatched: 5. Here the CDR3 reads CAISESGTTSSYEQYF. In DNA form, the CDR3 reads TGTGCCATCAGTGAGTCGGGGACTACCAGCTCCTACGAGCAGTACTTC.

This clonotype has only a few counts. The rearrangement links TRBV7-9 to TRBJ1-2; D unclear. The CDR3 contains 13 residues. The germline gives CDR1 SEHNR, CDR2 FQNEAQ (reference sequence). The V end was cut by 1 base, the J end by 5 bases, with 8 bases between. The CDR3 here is CASSLGETYGYTF. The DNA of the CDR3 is TGTGCCAGCAGCTTAGGAGAGACGTATGGCTACACCTTC.

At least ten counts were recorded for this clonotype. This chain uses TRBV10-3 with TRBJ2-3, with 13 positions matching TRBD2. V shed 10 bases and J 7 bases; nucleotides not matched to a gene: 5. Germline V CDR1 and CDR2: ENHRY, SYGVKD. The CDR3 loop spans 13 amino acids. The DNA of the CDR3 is TGTGCCAGCGGACTAGCGGGAGATTATACGCAGTATTTT. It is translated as CASGLAGDYTQYF.

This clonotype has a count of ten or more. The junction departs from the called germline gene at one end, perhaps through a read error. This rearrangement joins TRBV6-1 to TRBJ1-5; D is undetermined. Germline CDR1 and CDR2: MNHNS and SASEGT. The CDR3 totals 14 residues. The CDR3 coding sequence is TGTGCCAGCAGTGAAGCGGCAGATAATCACCCCCAGCATTTT. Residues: CASSEAADNHPQHF.